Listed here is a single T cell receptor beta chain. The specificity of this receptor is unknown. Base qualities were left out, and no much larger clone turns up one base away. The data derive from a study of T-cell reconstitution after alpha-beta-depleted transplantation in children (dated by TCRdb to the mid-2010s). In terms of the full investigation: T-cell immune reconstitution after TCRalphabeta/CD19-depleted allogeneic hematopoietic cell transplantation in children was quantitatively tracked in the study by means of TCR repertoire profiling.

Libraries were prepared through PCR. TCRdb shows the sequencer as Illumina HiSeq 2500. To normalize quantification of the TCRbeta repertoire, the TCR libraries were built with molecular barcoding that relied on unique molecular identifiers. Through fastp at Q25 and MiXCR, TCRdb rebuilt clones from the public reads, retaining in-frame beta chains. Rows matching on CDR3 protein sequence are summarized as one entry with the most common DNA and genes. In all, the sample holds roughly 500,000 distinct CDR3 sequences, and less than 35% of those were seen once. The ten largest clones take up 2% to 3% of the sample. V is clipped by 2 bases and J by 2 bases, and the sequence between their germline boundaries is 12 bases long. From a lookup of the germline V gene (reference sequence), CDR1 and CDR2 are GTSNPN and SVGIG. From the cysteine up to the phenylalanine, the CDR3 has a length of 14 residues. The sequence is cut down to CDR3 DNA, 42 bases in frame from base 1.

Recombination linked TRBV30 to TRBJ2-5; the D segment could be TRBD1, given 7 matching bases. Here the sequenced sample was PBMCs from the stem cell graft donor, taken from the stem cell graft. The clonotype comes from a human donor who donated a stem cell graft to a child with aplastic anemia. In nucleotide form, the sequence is TGTGCCTGGAGTCGGGGGACAGAGCAAGAGACCCAGTACTTC. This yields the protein CAWSRGTEQETQYF.